These 23 T cell receptor beta chains originate from one sample sequenced in a study of Graves' ophthalmopathy and Graves' hyperthyroidism (dated by TCRdb to 2017 to 2018). Sequencing took place on an Illumina HiSeq 2000. TCR beta CDR3 regions were amplified from RNA transcripts for repertoire sequencing. A first-round RT-PCR used HTBI primers with the Qiagen OneStep RT-PCR kit, followed by a second-round multiplex PCR, size selection and purification. Through fastp at Q25 and MiXCR, TCRdb rebuilt clones from the public reads, retaining in-frame beta chains. Every distinct CDR3 protein forms one entry, paired with its most common genes and DNA. For this sample there are under 350,000 distinct CDR3 sequences; roughly 17% appear just once. Jointly, the top ten make up more than 9% of the sample. The specimen sequenced was peripheral blood. These receptor sequences come from an adult man with Graves' ophthalmopathy.

Only a few counts were recorded for this clonotype. The V call is TRBV18, the J call TRBJ1-2; D ambiguous. The CDR3 is 14 amino acids. V dropped 4 bases and J dropped 3 bases, with 12 bases sitting between them. In germline, CDR1 is KGHSH, CDR2 LQKENI. Written as DNA, the CDR3 is TGTGCCAGCTCACAGGGAGCCCCAGACTATGGCTACACCTTC. Its translation is CASSQGAPDYGYTF. Full variable domain (rest looked up from reference TRBV18 and TRBJ1-2): NAGVMQNPRHLVRRRGQEARLRCSPMKGHSHVYWYRQLPEEGLKFMVYLQKENIIDESGMPKERFSAEFPKEGPSILRIQQVVRGDSAAYFCASSQGAPDYGYTFGSGTRLTVV.

This clonotype showed up many times. The gene calls are TRBV19 and TRBJ1-1; D is possibly TRBD1 (5 bases). CDR1 LNHDA and CDR2 SQIVND come from the germline V gene (reference sequence). The CDR3 sequence is 16 residues long. V was shortened by 3 bases and J by 0 bases, with 14 bases between the two germline ends. For the CDR3, the DNA is TGTGCCAGTAGTATCGGTGCGACAGCCATGAACACTGAAGCTTTCTTT. It yields the protein CASSIGATAMNTEAFF.

This clonotype was observed at least ten times. The V call is TRBV9, the J call TRBJ2-7; D is possibly TRBD1 (6 bases). This CDR3 has 15 residues. Germline V CDR1 and CDR2: SGDLS, YYNGEE. V lost 2 bases and J lost 6, with 18 bases in between. Here the CDR3 reads CASSVYGGGVSEQYF. The CDR3 region has the DNA TGTGCCAGCAGCGTTTATGGGGGCGGCGTTTCCGAGCAGTACTTC.

A word on this clonotype: With a much larger clone just one base away, this may be a read error. The rearrangement joins TRBV20-1 to TRBJ2-7, with 10 bases identical to TRBD1. The CDR3 length is 14 residues. CDR1 is DFQATT and CDR2 is SNEGSKA in the germline V gene (reference sequence). The CDR3 loop reads CSTSLGTGVPEQYF. The CDR3 nucleotides read TGCAGTACTAGTCTGGGGACAGGGGTTCCCGAGCAGTACTTC.

This clonotype was counted ten times or more. This chain connects TRBV20-1 to TRBJ1-6; D is possibly TRBD1 (6 bases). The CDR3 is made up of 15 amino acids. Germline-derived CDR1 and CDR2 are DFQATT and SNEGSKA (reference sequence). The V gene lost 6 bases and the J gene lost 5 bases, with 17 bases spanning the gap. The DNA of the CDR3 is TGCAGTGCCTGCAGGGGCTTACAAGATAATTCACCCCTCCACTTT. Encoded protein: CSACRGLQDNSPLHF.

This clonotype was recorded many times. The chain has TRBV19 and TRBJ2-5; unclear D gene. Germline CDR1 LNHDA, CDR2 SQIVND (reference sequence). V lost 5 bases, J lost 2 bases, and 15 bases lay in between. This CDR3 has 15 amino acids. The chain's CDR3 is CASSSPSWGQETQYF. CDR3 in DNA: TGTGCCAGTAGTTCCCCTTCCTGGGGACAAGAGACCCAGTACTTC. Combining the CDR3 with reference TRBV19 and TRBJ2-5 gives the whole variable domain DGGITQSPKYLFRKEGQNVTLSCEQNLNHDAMYWYRQDPGQGLRLIYYSQIVNDFQKGDIAEGYSVSREKKESFPLTVTSAQKNPTAFYLCASSSPSWGQETQYFGPGTRLLVL.

This clonotype was detected many times. The chain combines TRBV6-2 or TRBV6-3 with TRBJ1-3; weak D call: TRBD1 (6 bases). The germline gives CDR1 MNHEY, CDR2 SVGEGT. The CDR3 totals 17 residues. The ends were cut back, 2 bases at V and 3 bases at J, with 17 bases in the middle. The CDR3 reads CASSYSPRRGFGNTIYF. In DNA, the CDR3 is TGTGCCAGCAGTTACAGCCCCCGCAGGGGCTTTGGAAACACCATATATTTT.

The table lists this clonotype with many counts. This chain joins TRBV6-2 or TRBV6-3 and TRBJ1-5; 10 bases fit TRBD1. This CDR3 spans 15 amino acids. CDR1 is MNHEY, CDR2 SVGEGT, per germline. J was trimmed by 7 bases and V by 4 bases; bases with no gene match: 7. The CDR3 is CASSSGTGEPQPQHF. The DNA of the CDR3 is TGTGCCAGCAGTTCCGGGACAGGGGAGCCACAGCCCCAGCATTTT.

This clonotype was recorded at least ten times. The V gene is TRBV6-5, the J gene TRBJ2-5; tentative D call: TRBD1 (5 bases). CDR3 length: 14 amino acids. Looked up from germline, CDR1 is MNHEY and CDR2 is SVGAGI. V was shortened by 5 bases and J by 4 bases, with 14 bases between the two germline ends. The CDR3 coding sequence is TGTGCCAGCAGTATCCAGGGTGATCGAGAGACCCAGTACTTC. Encoded protein: CASSIQGDRETQYF.

This clonotype was counted many times. The chain joins TRBV5-1 to TRBJ2-5, with TRBD1 identical over 7 bases. The junction had 2 bases not matched to a gene; V was cut back by 1 base and J by 2 bases. Germline loops: CDR1 SGHRS, CDR2 YFSETQ. The CDR3 runs to 14 residues. The CDR3 DNA sequence: TGCGCCAGCAGCTTGATGGGACAGCAAGAGACCCAGTACTTC. Protein: CASSLMGQQETQYF. The full variable domain, completed using reference TRBV5-1 and TRBJ2-5, is KAGVTQTPRYLIKTRGQQVTLSCSPISGHRSVSWYQQTPGQGLQFLFEYFSETQRNKGNFPGRFSGRQFSNSRSEMNVSTLELGDSALYLCASSLMGQQETQYFGPGTRLLVL.

The table lists this clonotype with many counts. The genes are TRBV18 and TRBJ1-1; D remains ambiguous. The CDR3 covers 14 residues. Germline-derived CDR1 and CDR2 are KGHSH and LQKENI. Trimming took off 2 bases at V and 1 base at J, with 8 bases between the two ends. The CDR3 DNA is TGTGCCAGCTCACCATTGGACGGGAACACTGAAGCTTTCTTT. Protein sequence: CASSPLDGNTEAFF.

The V and J genes are TRBV28 and TRBJ2-5; tentatively, D is TRBD2 (5 bases). The ends were cut back, 8 bases at V and 1 base at J, with 11 bases in the middle. The CDR3 consists of 13 residues. Germline CDR1 is MDHEN and CDR2 is SYDVKM. CDR3 amino acids: CASVRGFQETQYF. The CDR3 DNA reads TGTGCCAGCGTTCGGGGTTTCCAAGAGACCCAGTACTTC.

The chain employs TRBV4-1 and TRBJ2-7; 9 nucleotides line up with TRBD2. Germline trimming cut 1 base from V and 4 bases from J; bases unmatched to any gene: 17. Germline assignment: CDR1 MGHRA and CDR2 YSYEKL. The CDR3 length is 19 residues. CDR3 sequence reads: CASSQGGRSGGLARYEQYF. CDR3 bases: TGCGCCAGCAGCCAAGGAGGAAGGTCGGGAGGACTAGCGCGTTACGAGCAGTACTTC.

There are many counts of this clonotype. The chain couples TRBV5-1 to TRBJ2-5; the D gene is possibly TRBD1 (7 bases). CDR1 and CDR2 from the germline V gene are SGHRS and YFSETQ. V dropped 4 bases and J dropped 0 bases, with 16 bases sitting between them. The length of the CDR3 is 16 residues. The CDR3 sequence is CASSGAGQPYQETQYF. The CDR3 coding sequence is TGCGCCAGCAGCGGGGCGGGACAGCCTTACCAAGAGACCCAGTACTTC.

This clonotype was recorded many times. V is TRBV7-9 and J is TRBJ1-1, with TRBD1 identical over 9 bases. V was pared by 5 bases and J by 0 bases, with 7 bases of the junction left unmatched. The CDR3 has 16 amino acids. In germline, CDR1 is SEHNR, CDR2 FQNEAQ (reference sequence). As DNA, the CDR3 is TGTGCCAGCAGCCCCGCGACAGGGGGACTGAACACTGAAGCTTTCTTT. This gives the protein CASSPATGGLNTEAFF.

About this clonotype itself: At one boundary the junction diverges from the germline segment, which might be a read error. V and J are TRBV6-1 and TRBJ1-2, with 8 bases that match TRBD1. CDR3 size: 13 residues. Per the germline V gene, CDR1 is MNHNS and CDR2 is SASEGT. The CDR3 loop reads CASRTGRNYGYTF. CDR3 bases: TGCGCCAGCAGGACAGGGCGGAACTATGGCTACACCTTC.

This clonotype was counted ten times or more. The chain recombines TRBV6-1 with TRBJ2-2; D not resolved. The germline CDR1 and CDR2 sequences are MNHNS and SASEGT. The CDR3 contains 15 residues. Trimming removed 2 bases at V and 1 base at J, with 8 bases between. In nucleotides, the CDR3 is TGTGCCAGCAGTGAATTTAGTAAGAACACCGGGGAGCTGTTTTTT. It codes for CASSEFSKNTGELFF.

In its sample, this clonotype was seen many times. The rearrangement joins TRBV29-1 to TRBJ2-5; D may be TRBD1 or TRBD2 (5 bases each). The germline gives CDR1 SQVTM, CDR2 ANQGSEA. V lost 3 bases to trimming and J lost 2 bases, with 22 bases between them. This CDR3 comprises 17 residues. CDR3 in amino acids: CSVDDLGLRAVQETQYF. CDR3 DNA sequence: TGCAGCGTTGATGATTTAGGACTCAGGGCCGTTCAAGAGACCCAGTACTTC.

The V and J genes are TRBV7-2 and TRBJ2-7, with 8 bases fitting TRBD2. Judging by the DNA end, TRBJ2-1 fits better; the J call may be wrong. The germline V gene has CDR1 SGHTA and CDR2 FQGNSA. The CDR3 totals 15 residues. This CDR3 reads CASSHGSGRSYEQFF. CDR3 bases: TGTGCCAGCAGTCACGGGAGCGGGAGATCCTACGAGCAGTTCTTC.

This clonotype was detected ten times or more. V usage is TRBV28 and J usage is TRBJ1-2, with D hard to call. Germline CDR1 reads MDHEN; CDR2 reads SYDVKM. The CDR3 is made up of 13 amino acids. The V and J ends lost 10 bases and 3 bases respectively, with 15 bases between them. The CDR3 spells CATHGGKDYGYTF. In DNA, the CDR3 is TGTGCCACCCACGGTGGCAAGGACTATGGCTACACCTTC.

This clonotype has ten or more counts. CDR3 nucleotides: TGTGCCAGCAGCCCACCTAGCGAGGAGACCCAGTACTTC. Protein sequence: CASSPPSEETQYF. The chain joins TRBV3-1 to TRBJ2-5; possible D gene TRBD2, 6 bases. Looked up from germline, CDR1 is LGHDT and CDR2 is YNNKEL (reference sequence). V was cut by 4 bases and J by 5 bases, with 11 bases left in between. The CDR3 length is 13 residues.

This chain's CDR3 is CASSALETKNIQYF. CDR3 in DNA: TGTGCCAGCAGCGCACTAGAGACCAAAAACATTCAGTACTTC. The chain links TRBV7-9 to TRBJ2-4; perhaps TRBD2 as D (5 bases). Per the germline V gene, CDR1 is SEHNR and CDR2 is FQNEAQ (reference sequence). V was pared by 5 bases and J by 2 bases, with 10 bases between. CDR3 length: 14 residues.

There are many counts of this clonotype. The CDR3 loop reads CASSYSTGLGEQYF. In DNA, the CDR3 is TGTGCCAGCAGTTATTCTACAGGGTTGGGCGAGCAGTACTTC. The chain employs TRBV6-5 and TRBJ2-7; possible D gene TRBD1, 6 bases. With 3 bases removed from V and 6 bases from J, the gap between germline ends came to 15 bases. Germline V CDR1 and CDR2: MNHEY, SVGAGI. This CDR3 has 14 amino acids.